The 26 T cell receptor beta chains below were found in one sample sequenced in a study of post-analysis software for immune sequencing data. General study points: When patients were compared with controls, a handful of TRBV segments were more frequent, TRBV5-6, TRBV5-1 and TRBV20-1 among them.

Each TCR beta cDNA library carried unique molecular identifiers. MiXCR was run by TCRdb on the PCR reads, yielding one entry per CDR3 protein. The sample lists approximately 770,000 distinct CDR3 sequences, 46% occurring once. Their specific antigens are unknown. The sequencing sample was made of blood. The receptors were gathered from a girl aged 5-17 years with multiple sclerosis.

This clonotype turned up a few times. The rearrangement joins TRBV6-5 to TRBJ2-1, with 11 bases matching TRBD1. The CDR3 is made up of 16 amino acids. Germline V gives CDR1 MNHEY, CDR2 SVGAGI. V shed 0 bases, J shed 4 bases, and the junction held 2 bases outside the gene matches. DNA of the CDR3: TGTGCCAGCAGTTACTCGGACAGGGGGCCATACAATGAGCAGTTCTTC. Translation gives CASSYSDRGPYNEQFF.

The chain uses TRBV3-1 and TRBJ1-2; D is undetermined. Germline V gene sequence: CDR1 LGHDT, CDR2 YNNKEL (reference sequence). Trimming stripped 4 bases from V and 7 bases from J, with 13 bases between. The CDR3 consists of 13 residues. The CDR3 is CASSPFVSGGYTF. Here the CDR3 DNA reads TGTGCCAGCAGCCCGTTCGTTTCAGGTGGCTACACCTTC.

The chain joins TRBV9 to TRBJ2-1, with D unclear. Germline V lookup: CDR1 SGDLS, CDR2 YYNGEE. The CDR3 runs 14 residues. The germline V and J ends were trimmed by 2 bases and 6 bases, with 12 bases remaining between them. The CDR3 region has the DNA TGTGCCAGCAGCGTGGATGGCCCCGGCAATGAGCAGTTCTTC. Protein: CASSVDGPGNEQFF.

V gene TRBV9 combines with J gene TRBJ2-3, with D perhaps assigned TRBD1 or TRBD2 (6 bases each). The V gene lost 3 bases and the J gene lost 2 bases, with 19 bases spanning the gap. CDR1 SGDLS and CDR2 YYNGEE come from the germline V gene. This CDR3 is built from 17 residues. CDR3 protein: CASSEGGRAIHTDTQYF. CDR3 nucleotides: TGTGCCAGCAGCGAGGGGGGCAGGGCGATACACACAGATACGCAGTATTTT.

The sample holds a few counts of this clonotype. The chain carries TRBV13 and TRBJ1-2; unclear D gene. The CDR3 contains 16 residues. V was pared by 5 bases and J by 6 bases, with 22 bases between. CDR1 and CDR2 (germline): PRHDT, FYEKMQ (reference sequence). In DNA, the CDR3 is TGTGCCAGCAGCCGGCTCCAGCTTAGTCGGCAGAATGGCTACACCTTC. Its protein product is CASSRLQLSRQNGYTF.

The J gene is TRBJ1-2, the V gene TRBV29-1; D perhaps matches TRBD1 (5 bases). V dropped 4 bases and J dropped 3 bases, with 12 bases sitting between them. The CDR3 sequence is 13 residues long. The germline V gene encodes CDR1 SQVTM and CDR2 ANQGSEA. CDR3 sequence (DNA): TGCAGCGTTGGGGGGTCCGCTTACTATGGCTACACCTTC. It translates to CSVGGSAYYGYTF.

CDR3 residues: CASSPRQGDRETQYF. CDR3 sequence (DNA): TGTGCCAGCAGCCCCAGACAGGGTGATAGAGAGACCCAGTACTTC. The chain links TRBV7-9 to TRBJ2-5, with 7 bases lining up with TRBD1. The germline V gene encodes CDR1 SEHNR and CDR2 FQNEAQ (reference sequence). The junction had 10 bases not matched to a gene; V was cut back by 5 bases and J by 4 bases. The CDR3 has 15 amino acids. Full variable domain (missing parts from reference TRBV7-9 and TRBJ2-5): DTGVSQNPRHKITKRGQNVTFRCDPISEHNRLYWYRQTLGQGPEFLTYFQNEAQLEKSRLLSDRFSAERPKGSFSTLEIQRTEQGDSAMYLCASSPRQGDRETQYFGPGTRLLVL.

The CDR3 loop reads CASSPGPVRAYEQYF. CDR3 DNA: TGTGCCAGCAGCCCCGGCCCTGTTAGGGCCTACGAGCAGTACTTC. The rearrangement links TRBV7-8 to TRBJ2-7; D gene unclear. Deletions cut 5 bases from V and 2 bases from J, with 16 bases between. Per germline, CDR1 SGHVS and CDR2 FQNEAQ. This CDR3 has 15 amino acids.

The rearrangement uses TRBV20-1 and TRBJ2-3, with D maybe TRBD1 (6 bases). Between the trimmed V and J ends, which lost 3 bases and 1 base, there was a span of 14 bases. The germline gives CDR1 DFQATT, CDR2 SNEGSKA (reference sequence). The CDR3 is made up of 15 amino acids. CDR3 residues: CSARSPGHGTDTQYF. The CDR3 coding sequence is TGCAGTGCTAGGAGTCCGGGACACGGCACAGATACGCAGTATTTT.

V is TRBV27 and J is TRBJ2-1; TRBD2 is a possible D gene (6 bases). V was clipped by 5 bases and J by 0 bases, with 14 bases between them. CDR1 is MNHEY and CDR2 is SMNVEV in the germline V gene (reference sequence). The CDR3 runs to 16 residues. CDR3 in amino acids: CASSHLTGSSYNEQFF. The DNA of the CDR3 is TGTGCCAGCAGTCACCTCACCGGGAGCTCCTACAATGAGCAGTTCTTC.

The chain recombines TRBV10-1 with TRBJ2-7; the match to TRBD1 covers 12 bases. This CDR3 region has 14 residues. The germline gives CDR1 WNHNN, CDR2 SYGVQD (reference sequence). The J segment lost 5 bases and the V segment lost 5 bases, leaving 4 bases of the junction unmatched. The CDR3 loop reads CASSTGTGGHEQYF. The DNA for the CDR3 is TGCGCCAGCAGTACCGGGACAGGGGGCCACGAGCAGTACTTC.

The chain joins TRBV6-6 to TRBJ2-6, with a tentative D call TRBD2 (5 bases). Germline-derived CDR1 and CDR2 are MNHNY and SVGAGI (reference sequence). The germline V and J ends were trimmed by 5 bases and 0 bases, with 14 bases remaining between them. CDR3 length: 17 residues. The CDR3 loop is CASSLGSGSSGANVLTF. DNA for the CDR3: TGTGCCAGCAGTCTAGGATCGGGGAGCTCTGGGGCCAACGTCCTGACTTTC.

J is TRBJ2-7 and V is TRBV11-2; no reliable D call. The CDR3 loop spans 15 amino acids. The germline V and J ends were trimmed by 1 base and 2 bases, with 12 bases remaining between them. CDR1 and CDR2 (germline): SGHAT, FQNNGV. DNA for the CDR3: TGTGCCAGCAGCTTAGCGCGTGGGATCACCTACGAGCAGTACTTC. It codes for CASSLARGITYEQYF.

This clonotype was found a few times. The chain has TRBV20-1 and TRBJ2-1, with 12 bases matching TRBD2. CDR1 and CDR2 (germline): DFQATT, SNEGSKA (reference sequence). The CDR3 covers 16 residues. Unmatched junction bases numbered 12, after V lost 6 bases and J lost 6 bases. The CDR3 loop is CSAGRSSGRGGNEQFF. CDR3 coding DNA: TGCAGTGCGGGAAGGTCTAGCGGGAGGGGCGGCAATGAGCAGTTCTTC.

CDR3 sequence: CASSYSGRQGRGEQYF. The CDR3 DNA reads as TGTGCCAGCAGTTACTCAGGGCGACAGGGCCGAGGCGAGCAGTACTTC. V gene TRBV6-5 combines with J gene TRBJ2-7; 7 nucleotides align to TRBD1. The V gene end was trimmed by 0 bases and the J gene end by 6 bases; junction bases not matched to a gene: 11. Per the germline V gene, CDR1 is MNHEY and CDR2 is SVGAGI. The CDR3 spans 16 residues.

A remark on this clonotype: Compared with germline, one end of the junction differs, possibly owing to a read error. The V call is TRBV7-7, the J call TRBJ2-5, with TRBD1 identical over 8 bases. The DNA end is a closer match to TRBJ2-7, so the J assignment may be wrong. The CDR3 contains 15 residues. Germline V gene sequence: CDR1 SSHAT, CDR2 FNYEAQ (reference sequence). This CDR3 is CASSYGQGQGYEQYF. The CDR3 bases are TGTGCTAGCAGCTACGGACAGGGACAAGGCTACGAGCAGTACTTC.

This clonotype was seen many times. The J gene is TRBJ2-5, the V gene TRBV20-1; 7 bases fit TRBD2. The junction had 2 bases not matched to a gene; V was cut back by 6 bases and J by 4 bases. This CDR3 spans 11 amino acids. Germline V gives CDR1 DFQATT, CDR2 SNEGSKA (reference sequence). This CDR3 is CSAPGGETQYF. For the CDR3, the DNA is TGCAGTGCCCCGGGGGGAGAGACCCAGTACTTC.

This clonotype was seen only a few times. V gene TRBV29-1 combines with J gene TRBJ1-2; perhaps TRBD1 as D (6 bases). The CDR3 loop spans 13 amino acids. V was cut by 3 bases and J by 2 bases, with 10 bases left in between. Looked up from germline, CDR1 is SQVTM and CDR2 is ANQGSEA. CDR3 DNA: TGCAGCGTTGAGGGGGCCGGAAACTATGGCTACACCTTC. Translated: CSVEGAGNYGYTF. Using reference TRBV29-1 and TRBJ1-2 for the parts outside the CDR3, the full variable domain is SAVISQKPSRDICQRGTSLTIQCQVDSQVTMMFWYRQQPGQSLTLIATANQGSEATYESGFVIDKFPISRPNLTFSTLTVSNMSPEDSSIYLCSVEGAGNYGYTFGSGTRLTVV.

With respect to this clonotype: The junction shows a germline mismatch at one end, possibly a read error. V gene TRBV7-9 combines with J gene TRBJ2-7, with TRBD1 identical over 9 bases. Germline V lookup: CDR1 SEHNR, CDR2 FQNEAQ (reference sequence). The CDR3 loop spans 15 amino acids. The CDR3 DNA follows: TGTGCCAGCAGCAAGACAGGGGGATCAGGCTACGGGCAGTACTTC. Amino acid sequence: CASSKTGGSGYGQYF. Full variable domain (remainder filled in from reference TRBV7-9 and TRBJ2-7): DTGVSQNPRHKITKRGQNVTFRCDPISEHNRLYWYRQTLGQGPEFLTYFQNEAQLEKSRLLSDRFSAERPKGSFSTLEIQRTEQGDSAMYLCASSKTGGSGYGQYFGPGTRLTVT.

There are a few counts of this clonotype. With a much larger clone just one base away, this may be a read error. This chain joins TRBV20-1 and TRBJ1-6; 11 bases fit TRBD1. The V gene end was trimmed by 6 bases and the J gene end by 9 bases; junction bases not matched to a gene: 1. Germline-derived CDR1 and CDR2 are DFQATT and SNEGSKA (reference sequence). The CDR3 length is 12 residues. Written as DNA, the CDR3 is TGCAGTGCCGGGACAGGGGGTTCACCCCTCCACTTT. Encoded protein: CSAGTGGSPLHF.

The V call is TRBV7-9, the J call TRBJ1-2; 10 bases are shared with TRBD1. V shed 5 bases, J shed 8 bases, and the junction held 8 bases outside the gene matches. The CDR3 runs to 14 residues. Germline CDR1 SEHNR, CDR2 FQNEAQ (reference sequence). Here the CDR3 DNA reads TGTGCCAGCAGCGCGACAGGGGGCTATCGAGGCTACACCTTC. Its translation: CASSATGGYRGYTF.

This clonotype appeared a few times. The gene calls are TRBV10-2 and TRBJ2-3; 8 bases agree with TRBD2. The CDR3 spans 15 residues. CDR1 WSHSY and CDR2 SAAADI come from the germline V gene. Trimming removed 1 base from V and 6 bases from J; junction bases left unmatched: 6. The CDR3, as DNA: TGCGCCAGCAGTGAGTTGGCGGGAGGAGACGATACGCAGTATTTT. This gives the protein CASSELAGGDDTQYF.

This clonotype is a singleton in its sample. The chain couples TRBV5-1 to TRBJ1-1; D ambiguous. The CDR3 has 14 residues. Germline V gene lookup returns CDR1 SGHRS and CDR2 YFSETQ. Between the trimmed V and J ends, which lost 1 base and 0 bases, there was a span of 7 bases. In nucleotides, the CDR3 is TGCGCCAGCAGCTTGCGAGCGATGAACACTGAAGCTTTCTTT. Residues: CASSLRAMNTEAFF. Filled out from reference TRBV5-1 and TRBJ1-1, the complete variable domain reads KAGVTQTPRYLIKTRGQQVTLSCSPISGHRSVSWYQQTPGQGLQFLFEYFSETQRNKGNFPGRFSGRQFSNSRSEMNVSTLELGDSALYLCASSLRAMNTEAFFGQGTRLTVV.

This rearrangement joins TRBV5-8 to TRBJ2-1; 7 positions match TRBD2. V gave up 4 bases and J gave up 3 bases; unmatched junction bases: 10. CDR1 and CDR2 from the germline V gene are SGHTS and YDEGEE. This CDR3 is 16 amino acids long. Here the CDR3 reads CASSRWGGSFYNEQFF. In DNA, the CDR3 is TGTGCCAGCAGCCGTTGGGGCGGGAGCTTCTACAATGAGCAGTTCTTC.

A remark on this clonotype: The junction departs from germline at one end; a sequencing error may be responsible. The rearrangement joins TRBV27 to TRBJ1-2; TRBD1 might be the D (5 bases). This CDR3 has 15 residues. CDR1 and CDR2 (germline): MNHEY, SMNVEV (reference sequence). The CDR3: CASSLSQGRNCGYTF. The DNA for the CDR3 is TGTGCCAGCAGTTTATCCCAGGGACGGAACTGTGGCTACACCTTC.

This sequence joins TRBV6-5 and TRBJ2-1, with D possibly being TRBD1 or TRBD2 (6 bases each). V gave up 4 bases and J gave up 7 bases, with 14 bases separating them. Germline CDR1 reads MNHEY; CDR2 reads SVGAGI. The CDR3 totals 14 residues. This CDR3 reads CASSFRGVLNEQFF. CDR3 bases: TGTGCCAGCAGTTTTAGGGGGGTACTGAATGAGCAGTTCTTC.